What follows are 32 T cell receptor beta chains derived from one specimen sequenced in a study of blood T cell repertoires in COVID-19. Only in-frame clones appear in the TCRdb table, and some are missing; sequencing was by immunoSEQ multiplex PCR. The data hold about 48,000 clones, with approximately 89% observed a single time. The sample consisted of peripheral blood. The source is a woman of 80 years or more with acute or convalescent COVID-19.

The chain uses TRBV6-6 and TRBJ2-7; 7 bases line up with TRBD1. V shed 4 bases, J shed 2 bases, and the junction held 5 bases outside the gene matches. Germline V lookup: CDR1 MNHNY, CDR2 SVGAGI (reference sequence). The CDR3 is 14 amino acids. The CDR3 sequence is CASSSPGTAYEQYF. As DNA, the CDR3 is TGTGCCAGCAGTTCTCCCGGGACAGCCTACGAGCAGTACTTC.

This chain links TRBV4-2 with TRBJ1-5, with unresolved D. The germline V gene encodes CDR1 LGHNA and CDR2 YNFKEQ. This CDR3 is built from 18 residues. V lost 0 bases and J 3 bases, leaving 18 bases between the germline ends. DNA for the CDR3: TGTGCCAGCAGCCAAGAGTTGCTGGGAGGCAGGCCCAATCAGCCCCAGCATTTT. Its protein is CASSQELLGGRPNQPQHF.

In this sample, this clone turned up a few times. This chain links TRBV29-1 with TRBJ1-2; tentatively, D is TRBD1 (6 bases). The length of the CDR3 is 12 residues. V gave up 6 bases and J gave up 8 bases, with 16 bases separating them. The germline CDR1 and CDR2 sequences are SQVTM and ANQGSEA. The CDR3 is CSVLITGNGYTF. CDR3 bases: TGCAGCGTCTTGATTACAGGGAACGGCTACACCTTC.

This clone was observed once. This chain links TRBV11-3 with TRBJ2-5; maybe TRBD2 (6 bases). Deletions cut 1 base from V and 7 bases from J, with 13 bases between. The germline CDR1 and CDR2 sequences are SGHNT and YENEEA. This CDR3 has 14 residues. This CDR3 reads CASSLGPTGGTQYF. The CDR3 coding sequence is TGTGCCAGCAGCTTAGGACCAACCGGGGGGACCCAGTACTTC.

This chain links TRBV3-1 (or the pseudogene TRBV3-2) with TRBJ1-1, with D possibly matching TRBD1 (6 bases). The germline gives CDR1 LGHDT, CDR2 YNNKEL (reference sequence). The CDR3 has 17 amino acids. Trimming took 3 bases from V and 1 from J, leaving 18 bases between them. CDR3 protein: CASSQRVRQETNTEAFF. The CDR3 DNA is TGTGCCAGCAGCCAGAGGGTCAGACAGGAGACGAACACTGAAGCTTTCTTT.

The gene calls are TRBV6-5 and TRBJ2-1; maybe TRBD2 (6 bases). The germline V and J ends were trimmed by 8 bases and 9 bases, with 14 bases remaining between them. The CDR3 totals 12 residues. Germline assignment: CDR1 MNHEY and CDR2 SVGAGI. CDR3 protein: CASGRLVGEQFF. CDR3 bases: TGTGCCAGCGGACGACTAGTTGGTGAGCAGTTCTTC.

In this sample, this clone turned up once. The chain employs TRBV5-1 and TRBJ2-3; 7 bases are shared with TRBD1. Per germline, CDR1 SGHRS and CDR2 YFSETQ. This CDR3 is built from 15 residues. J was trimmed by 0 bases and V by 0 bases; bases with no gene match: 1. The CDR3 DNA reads TGCGCCAGCAGCTTGGTGACAGGGAGCACAGATACGCAGTATTTT. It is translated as CASSLVTGSTDTQYF.

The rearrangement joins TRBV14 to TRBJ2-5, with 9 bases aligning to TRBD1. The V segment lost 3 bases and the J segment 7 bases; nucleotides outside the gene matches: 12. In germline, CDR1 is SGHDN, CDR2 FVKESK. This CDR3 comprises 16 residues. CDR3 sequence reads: CASSQHRGRTGGTQYF. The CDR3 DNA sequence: TGTGCCAGCAGCCAGCACAGGGGGCGCACCGGCGGGACCCAGTACTTC.

This chain's CDR3 is CASSIQGAQGYGYTF. Here the CDR3 DNA reads TGTGCCAGCAGCATACAGGGGGCGCAGGGGTATGGCTACACCTTC. The rearrangement links TRBV5-8 to TRBJ1-2, with 9 bases identical to TRBD1. The germline V gene encodes CDR1 SGHTS and CDR2 YDEGEE. The length of the CDR3 is 15 residues. After removal of 4 bases from V and 5 bases from J, the junction contained 9 bases not matched to a gene.

The CDR3 region is CASRLDRNYGYTF. The CDR3 DNA reads TGTGCCAGCAGACTGGACAGAAACTATGGCTACACCTTC. The V call is TRBV11-2, the J call TRBJ1-2; D might be TRBD1 (6 bases). Trimming removed 6 bases from V and 2 bases from J, with 10 bases in between. This CDR3 comprises 13 residues. Looked up from germline, CDR1 is SGHAT and CDR2 is FQNNGV.

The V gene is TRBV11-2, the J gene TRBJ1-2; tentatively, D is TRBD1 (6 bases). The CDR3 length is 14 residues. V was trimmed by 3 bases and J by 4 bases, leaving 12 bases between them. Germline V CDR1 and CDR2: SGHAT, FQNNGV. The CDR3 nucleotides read TGTGCCAGCAGCTTGGACAGCAGCCCCTATGGCTACACCTTC. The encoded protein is CASSLDSSPYGYTF.

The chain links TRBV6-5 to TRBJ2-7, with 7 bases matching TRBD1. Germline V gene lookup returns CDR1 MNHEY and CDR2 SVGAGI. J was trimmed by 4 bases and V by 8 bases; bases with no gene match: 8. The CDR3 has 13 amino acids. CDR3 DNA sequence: TGTGCCAGCCAGAACAGGGGCCTGTACGAGCAGTACGTC. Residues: CASQNRGLYEQYV.

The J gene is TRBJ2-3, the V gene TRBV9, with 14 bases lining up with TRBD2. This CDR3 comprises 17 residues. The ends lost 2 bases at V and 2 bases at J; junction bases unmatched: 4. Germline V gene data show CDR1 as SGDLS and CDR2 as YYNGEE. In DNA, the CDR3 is TGTGCCAGCAGCGTCGGACTAGCGGGGGGTATCACAGATACGCAGTATTTT. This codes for CASSVGLAGGITDTQYF.

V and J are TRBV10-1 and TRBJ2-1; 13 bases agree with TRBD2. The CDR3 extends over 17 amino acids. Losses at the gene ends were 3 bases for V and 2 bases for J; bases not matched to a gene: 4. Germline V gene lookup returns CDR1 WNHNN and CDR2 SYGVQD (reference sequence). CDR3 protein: CASSDPGTSGAYNEQFF. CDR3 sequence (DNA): TGCGCCAGCAGTGACCCCGGGACTAGCGGGGCCTACAATGAGCAGTTCTTC.

CDR3 in amino acids: CASSQGTSGSLGTQYF. The CDR3, as DNA: TGTGCCAGCAGCCAAGGGACTAGCGGTTCGCTGGGTACGCAGTATTTT. The rearrangement links TRBV4-2 to TRBJ2-3; 10 bases are a match to TRBD2. After removal of 1 base from V and 8 bases from J, the junction contained 9 bases not matched to a gene. Germline CDR1 and CDR2: LGHNA and YNFKEQ. There are 16 residues in the CDR3.

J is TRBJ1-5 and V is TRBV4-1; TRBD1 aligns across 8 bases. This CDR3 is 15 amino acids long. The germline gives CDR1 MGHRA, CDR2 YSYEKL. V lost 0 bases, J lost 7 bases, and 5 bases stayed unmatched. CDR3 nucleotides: TGCGCCAGCAGCCAAGATTCAGGGGGCCGGCAGCCCCAGCATTTT. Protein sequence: CASSQDSGGRQPQHF.

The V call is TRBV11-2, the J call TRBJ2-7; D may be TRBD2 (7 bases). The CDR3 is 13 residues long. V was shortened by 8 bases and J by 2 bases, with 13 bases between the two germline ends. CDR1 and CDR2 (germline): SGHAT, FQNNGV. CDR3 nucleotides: TGTGCCAGCGGGGTCGGGGGGCCCTACGAGCAGTACTTC. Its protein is CASGVGGPYEQYF. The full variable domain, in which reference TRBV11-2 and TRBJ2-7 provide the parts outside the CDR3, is EAGVAQSPRYKIIEKRQSVAFWCNPISGHATLYWYQQILGQGPKLLIQFQNNGVVDDSQLPKDRFSAERLKGVDSTLKIQPAKLEDSAVYLCASGVGGPYEQYFGPGTRLTVT.

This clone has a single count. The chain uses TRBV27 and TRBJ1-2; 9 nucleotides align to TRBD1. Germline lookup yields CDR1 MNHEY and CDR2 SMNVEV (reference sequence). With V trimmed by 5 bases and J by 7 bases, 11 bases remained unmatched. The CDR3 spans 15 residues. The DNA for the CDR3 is TGTGCCAGCAGTCCCTGGGACAGGGAACTTGCTGGCTACACCTTC. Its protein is CASSPWDRELAGYTF.

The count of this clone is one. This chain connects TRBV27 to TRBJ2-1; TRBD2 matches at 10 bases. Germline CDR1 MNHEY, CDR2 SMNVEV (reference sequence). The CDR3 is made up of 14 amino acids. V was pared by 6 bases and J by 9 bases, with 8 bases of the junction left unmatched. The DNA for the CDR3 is TGTGCCAGCAGGTTAGCGGGGGGCCCGGGTGAGCAGTTCTTC. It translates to CASRLAGGPGEQFF.

The DNA for the CDR3 is TGCAGTGCTAGTGAGGGTGGGGCAGGGGCGGCTTTCTTT. Protein sequence: CSASEGGAGAAFF. The chain combines TRBV20-1 with TRBJ1-1, with D perhaps TRBD1 (6 bases). In germline, CDR1 is DFQATT, CDR2 SNEGSKA (reference sequence). V gave up 3 bases and J gave up 11 bases, with 19 bases separating them. CDR3 size: 13 residues.

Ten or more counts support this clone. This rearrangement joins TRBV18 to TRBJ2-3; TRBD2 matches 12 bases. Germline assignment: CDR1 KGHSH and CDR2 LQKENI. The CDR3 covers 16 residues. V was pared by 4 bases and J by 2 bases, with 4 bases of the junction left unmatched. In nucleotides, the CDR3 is TGTGCCAGCTCACGTGGGACTAGCGGGTTCACAGATACGCAGTATTTT. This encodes CASSRGTSGFTDTQYF.

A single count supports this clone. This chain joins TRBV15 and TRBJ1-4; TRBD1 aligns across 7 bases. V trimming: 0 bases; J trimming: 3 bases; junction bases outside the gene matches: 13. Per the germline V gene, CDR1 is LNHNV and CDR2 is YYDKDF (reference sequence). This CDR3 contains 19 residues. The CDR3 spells CATSRDLGTVRGSNEKLFF. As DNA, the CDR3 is TGTGCCACCAGCAGAGATCTTGGGACAGTAAGGGGGTCTAATGAAAAACTGTTTTTT. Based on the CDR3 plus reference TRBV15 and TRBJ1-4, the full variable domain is DAMVIQNPRYQVTQFGKPVTLSCSQTLNHNVMYWYQQKSSQAPKLLFHYYDKDFNNEADTPDNFQSRRPNTSFCFLDIRSPGLGDTAMYLCATSRDLGTVRGSNEKLFFGSGTQLSVL.

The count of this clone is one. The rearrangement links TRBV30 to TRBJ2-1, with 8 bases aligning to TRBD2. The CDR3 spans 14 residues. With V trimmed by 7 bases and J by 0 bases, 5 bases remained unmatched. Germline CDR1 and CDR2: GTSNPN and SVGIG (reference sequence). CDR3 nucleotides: TGTGCCTTTAGCGGGGTAAGCTCCTACAATGAGCAGTTCTTC. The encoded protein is CAFSGVSSYNEQFF.

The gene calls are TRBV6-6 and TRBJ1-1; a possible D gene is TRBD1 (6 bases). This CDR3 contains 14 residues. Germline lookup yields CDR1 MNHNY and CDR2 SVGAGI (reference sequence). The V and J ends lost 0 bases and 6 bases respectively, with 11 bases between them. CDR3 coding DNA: TGTGCCAGCAGTTACTCCCAAGACAGGCCTGAAGCTTTCTTT. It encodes CASSYSQDRPEAFF.

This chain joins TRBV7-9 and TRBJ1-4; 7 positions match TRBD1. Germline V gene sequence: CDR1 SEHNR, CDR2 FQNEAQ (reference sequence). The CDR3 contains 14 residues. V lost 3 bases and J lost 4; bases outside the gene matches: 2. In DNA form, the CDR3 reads TGTGCCAGCAGCTTCGACAGGGATAATGAAAAACTGTTTTTT. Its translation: CASSFDRDNEKLFF.

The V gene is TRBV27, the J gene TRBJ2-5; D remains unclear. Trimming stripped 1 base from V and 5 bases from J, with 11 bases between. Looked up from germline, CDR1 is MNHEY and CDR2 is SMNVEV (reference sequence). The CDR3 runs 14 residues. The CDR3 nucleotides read TGTGCCAGCAGTTTATTAGGAAGCGAGGAGACCCAGTACTTC. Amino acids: CASSLLGSEETQYF.

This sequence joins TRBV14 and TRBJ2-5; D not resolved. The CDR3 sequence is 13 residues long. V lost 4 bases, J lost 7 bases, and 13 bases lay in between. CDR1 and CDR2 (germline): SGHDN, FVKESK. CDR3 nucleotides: TGTGCCAGCAGCCCCGCGTATCCGGGGACCCAGTACTTC. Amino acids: CASSPAYPGTQYF.

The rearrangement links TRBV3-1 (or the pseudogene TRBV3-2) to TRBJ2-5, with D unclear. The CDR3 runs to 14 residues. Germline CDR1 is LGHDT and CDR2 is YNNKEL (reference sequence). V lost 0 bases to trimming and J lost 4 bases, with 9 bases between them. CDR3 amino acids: CASSQEPPGETQYF. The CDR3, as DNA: TGTGCCAGCAGCCAAGAACCCCCGGGAGAGACCCAGTACTTC.

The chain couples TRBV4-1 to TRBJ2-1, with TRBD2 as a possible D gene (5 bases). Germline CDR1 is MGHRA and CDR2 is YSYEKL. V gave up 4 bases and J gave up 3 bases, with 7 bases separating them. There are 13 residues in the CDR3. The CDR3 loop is CASSRDYYNEQFF. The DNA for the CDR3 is TGCGCCAGCAGCCGCGACTACTACAATGAGCAGTTCTTC.

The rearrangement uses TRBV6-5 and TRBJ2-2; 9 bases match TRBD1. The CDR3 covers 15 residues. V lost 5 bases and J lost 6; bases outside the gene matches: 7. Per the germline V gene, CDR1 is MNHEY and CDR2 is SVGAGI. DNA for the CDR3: TGTGCCAGCAGTCGGACAGGGGTTGGGGCCGGGGAGCTGTTTTTT. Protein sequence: CASSRTGVGAGELFF.

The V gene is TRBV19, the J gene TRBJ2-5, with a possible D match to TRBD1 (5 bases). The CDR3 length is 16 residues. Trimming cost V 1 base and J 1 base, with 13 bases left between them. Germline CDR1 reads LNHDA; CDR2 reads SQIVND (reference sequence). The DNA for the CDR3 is TGTGCCAGTAGTATAGTCCCAGGGATGGGCCAAGAGACCCAGTACTTC. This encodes CASSIVPGMGQETQYF.

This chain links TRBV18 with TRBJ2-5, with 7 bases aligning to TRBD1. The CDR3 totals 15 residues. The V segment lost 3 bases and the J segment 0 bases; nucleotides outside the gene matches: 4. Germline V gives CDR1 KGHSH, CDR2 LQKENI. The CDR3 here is CASSPSGQYQETQYF. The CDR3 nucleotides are TGTGCCAGCTCACCCTCGGGACAGTACCAAGAGACCCAGTACTTC.